These 14 T cell receptor beta chains originate from one sample sequenced in a study of a mutant IDH1 vaccine in newly diagnosed glioma. Assay used: immunoSEQ multiplex PCR; TCRdb lists only in-frame clones, some missing. The data contain around 94,000 clones, around nine tenths of them singletons. Time point of the sample: week 47, end of study. Doses comprised 300 ug of mutant IDH1 20-mer peptide each, plus topical imiquimod. These TCRs' antigens remain unknown. The sample consisted of PBMCs, taken from a glioma patient whose treatment included an IDH1 peptide vaccine. Receptors originate from a woman in her forties or fifties with glioma.

This clone is a singleton in its sample. This chain uses TRBV5-4 with TRBJ2-4; tentatively, D is TRBD1 (6 bases). The germline V gene encodes CDR1 SGHNT and CDR2 YYREEE (reference sequence). The V end was cut by 3 bases, the J end by 2 bases, with 15 bases between. The CDR3 totals 16 residues. CDR3: CASSSAKQGSKNIQYF. The CDR3 DNA is TGTGCCAGCAGCTCAGCAAAACAGGGATCCAAAAACATTCAGTACTTC.

The rearrangement joins TRBV9 to TRBJ1-4, with D possibly matching TRBD1 (5 bases). The germline CDR1 and CDR2 sequences are SGDLS and YYNGEE. The CDR3 runs to 15 residues. The V and J ends lost 0 bases and 1 base respectively, with 7 bases between them. The chain's CDR3 is CASSVVGGTNEKLFF. The CDR3, as DNA: TGTGCCAGCAGCGTAGTCGGGGGAACTAATGAAAAACTGTTTTTT.

This clone was counted between two and nine times. The chain carries TRBV30 and TRBJ2-4; a weak D match, TRBD1 (6 bases). The CDR3 extends over 12 amino acids. The V end was cut by 0 bases, the J end by 9 bases, with 9 bases between. Per the germline V gene, CDR1 is GTSNPN and CDR2 is SVGIG (reference sequence). The CDR3: CAWSVLGGIQYF. CDR3 nucleotide sequence: TGTGCCTGGAGTGTGTTAGGGGGCATTCAGTACTTC. The whole variable domain, filled in from reference TRBV30 and TRBJ2-4, reads SQTIHQWPATLVQPVGSPLSLECTVEGTSNPNLYWYRQAAGRGLQLLFYSVGIGQISSEVPQNLSASRPQDRQFILSSKKLLLSDSGFYLCAWSVLGGIQYFGAGTRLSVL.

This clone was recorded only once. The rearrangement links TRBV5-1 to TRBJ1-2, with 7 nucleotides matching TRBD1. This CDR3 is built from 15 residues. The V gene end was trimmed by 4 bases and the J gene end by 5 bases; junction bases not matched to a gene: 11. CDR1 and CDR2 from the germline V gene are SGHRS and YFSETQ. CDR3 region: CASSSEGARGYGYTF. CDR3 nucleotide sequence: TGCGCCAGCAGCAGTGAGGGGGCGAGGGGGTATGGCTACACCTTC.

V is TRBV6-5 and J is TRBJ2-7; 12 nucleotides align to TRBD1. The germline CDR1 and CDR2 sequences are MNHEY and SVGAGI. This CDR3 region has 15 residues. Trimming cost V 2 bases and J 5 bases; bases outside gene matches: 4. CDR3 nucleotide sequence: TGTGCCAGCAGTTACGGGACAGGGGGCAGGGACGAGCAGTACTTC. Translated, it gives CASSYGTGGRDEQYF.

V is TRBV10-1 and J is TRBJ2-3; 9 bases align to TRBD2. The CDR3 is made up of 16 amino acids. Germline-derived CDR1 and CDR2 are WNHNN and SYGVQD (reference sequence). V was pared by 4 bases and J by 4 bases, with 9 bases of the junction left unmatched. The CDR3 loop is CASSGSKREVADTQYF. CDR3 in DNA: TGCGCCAGCAGTGGAAGTAAGCGGGAGGTGGCAGATACGCAGTATTTT.

V usage is TRBV7-3 and J usage is TRBJ2-7; TRBD2 agrees at 8 bases. Germline V gene data show CDR1 as SGHTA and CDR2 as FQGTGA. The J segment lost 0 bases and the V segment lost 5 bases, leaving 9 bases of the junction unmatched. This CDR3 has 16 amino acids. The CDR3 region is CASSPSGRESSYEQYF. The CDR3 nucleotides are TGTGCCAGCAGCCCTTCCGGGAGGGAGAGCTCCTACGAGCAGTACTTC.

The chain carries TRBV28 and TRBJ2-1, with D maybe TRBD2 (6 bases). The CDR3 is 16 residues long. The germline gives CDR1 MDHEN, CDR2 SYDVKM. Trimming pared 4 bases from V and 4 bases from J, leaving 17 bases between. CDR3: CASSSPWSGPYNEQFF. In nucleotides, the CDR3 is TGTGCCAGCAGTTCCCCGTGGAGCGGGCCTTACAATGAGCAGTTCTTC. The entire variable domain, with the rest obtained from reference TRBV28 and TRBJ2-1, is as follows: DVKVTQSSRYLVKRTGEKVFLECVQDMDHENMFWYRQDPGLGLRLIYFSYDVKMKEKGDIPEGYSVSREKKERFSLILESASTNQTSMYLCASSSPWSGPYNEQFFGPGTRLTVL.

The chain has TRBV10-3 and TRBJ1-6; D remains ambiguous. V lost 6 bases to trimming and J lost 4 bases, with 7 bases between them. The germline CDR1 and CDR2 sequences are ENHRY and SYGVKD. This CDR3 has 13 amino acids. CDR3 amino acids: CAISEVYNSPLHF. As DNA, the CDR3 is TGTGCCATCAGCGAGGTGTATAATTCACCCCTCCACTTT.

The chain carries TRBV30 and TRBJ2-3, with D perhaps TRBD2 (6 bases). V was trimmed by 3 bases and J by 4 bases, leaving 8 bases between them. The CDR3 runs 12 residues. The germline gives CDR1 GTSNPN, CDR2 SVGIG (reference sequence). CDR3 in amino acids: CAWRGTADTQYF. CDR3 nucleotide sequence: TGTGCCTGGAGGGGGACTGCAGATACGCAGTATTTT.

This CDR3 is CASSLPRGSYEQYF. The DNA of the CDR3 is TGTGCCAGCAGTCTCCCCCGCGGATCCTACGAGCAGTACTTC. V usage is TRBV28 and J usage is TRBJ2-7; D call uncertain. V was clipped by 5 bases and J by 1 base, with 12 bases between them. CDR1 and CDR2 (germline): MDHEN, SYDVKM. CDR3 length: 14 amino acids. The entire variable domain, with the rest obtained from reference TRBV28 and TRBJ2-7, is as follows: DVKVTQSSRYLVKRTGEKVFLECVQDMDHENMFWYRQDPGLGLRLIYFSYDVKMKEKGDIPEGYSVSREKKERFSLILESASTNQTSMYLCASSLPRGSYEQYFGPGTRLTVT.

This clone was counted a few times. DNA for the CDR3: TGTGCCTGGAGTCCCGGTCTCTTAGATAAGCCCCAGCATTTT. It is translated as CAWSPGLLDKPQHF. The rearrangement links TRBV30 to TRBJ1-5; no definite D call. Germline-derived CDR1 and CDR2 are GTSNPN and SVGIG (reference sequence). This CDR3 comprises 14 residues. V lost 2 bases and J lost 8, with 16 bases in between.

The DNA for the CDR3 is TGTGCCAGCAGCTTAGTTCCTGGGACTAGCATATACAATGAGCAGTTCTTC. The encoded protein is CASSLVPGTSIYNEQFF. V is TRBV7-8 and J is TRBJ2-1; 9 bases fit TRBD2. Trimming removed 1 base from V and 4 bases from J; junction bases left unmatched: 8. In germline, CDR1 is SGHVS, CDR2 FQNEAQ. CDR3 size: 17 residues.

The chain recombines TRBV7-9 with TRBJ1-4; no reliable D call. There are 13 residues in the CDR3. V was shortened by 5 bases and J by 6 bases, with 10 bases between the two germline ends. Germline V gene sequence: CDR1 SEHNR, CDR2 FQNEAQ (reference sequence). CDR3 in DNA: TGTGCCAGCAGCCCCCCCTCGGATGAAAAACTGTTTTTT. This sequence encodes CASSPPSDEKLFF. The variable domain in full, with the rest retrieved from reference TRBV7-9 and TRBJ1-4, is DTGVSQNPRHKITKRGQNVTFRCDPISEHNRLYWYRQTLGQGPEFLTYFQNEAQLEKSRLLSDRFSAERPKGSFSTLEIQRTEQGDSAMYLCASSPPSDEKLFFGSGTQLSVL.